This T cell receptor beta chain comes out of a study of Tregs in tolerant kidney transplant recipients. With respect to this clone: No antigen is known for it. The CDR3 extends 3 residues past the end of the read, so its final part is completed from the germline J gene.

Mixed chimerism was transient after nonmyeloablative marrow transplants from related graft donors. Measured with immunoSEQ multiplex PCR; TCRdb has only the in-frame clones, and not every one. The sample totals about 11,000 clones. V shed 1 base, J shed 1 base, and the junction held 19 bases outside the gene matches. Looked up from germline, CDR1 is DFQATT and CDR2 is SNEGSKA (reference sequence). There are 20 residues in the CDR3. Points from the study as a whole: Biological reproducibility was not directly addressed in this study. Some patients' samples used different primers over time, so nucleotide sequences weren't comparable.

The receptor's source is a human patient who received a combined kidney and bone marrow transplant. Some T cells may be transferred from the graft donor. This rearrangement joins TRBV20-1 to TRBJ2-5; 9 positions match TRBD1. This specimen was CD8+ T cells from blood (PBMCs), taken 24 months after the transplant. The CDR3 sequence is CSARAPGDREGASAQETQYF. CDR3 DNA (partial): TGCAGTGCTAGAGCTCCCGGGGACAGGGAAGGGGCTAGCGCCCAAGAGACC.